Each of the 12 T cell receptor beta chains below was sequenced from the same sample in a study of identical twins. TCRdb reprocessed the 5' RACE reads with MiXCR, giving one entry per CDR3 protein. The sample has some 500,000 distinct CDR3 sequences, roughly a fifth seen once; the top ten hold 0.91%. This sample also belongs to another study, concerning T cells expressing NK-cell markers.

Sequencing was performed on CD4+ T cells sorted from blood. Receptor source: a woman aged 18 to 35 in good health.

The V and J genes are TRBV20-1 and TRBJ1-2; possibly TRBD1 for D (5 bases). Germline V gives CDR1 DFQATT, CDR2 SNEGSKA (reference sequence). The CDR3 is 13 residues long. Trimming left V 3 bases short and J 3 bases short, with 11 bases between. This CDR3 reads CSASPGLDYGYTF. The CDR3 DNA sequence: TGCAGTGCTAGCCCGGGACTAGACTATGGCTACACCTTC.

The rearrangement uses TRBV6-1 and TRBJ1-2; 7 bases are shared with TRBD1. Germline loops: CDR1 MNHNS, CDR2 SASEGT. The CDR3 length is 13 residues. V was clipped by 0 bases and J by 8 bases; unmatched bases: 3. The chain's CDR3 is CASSEATGRGYTF. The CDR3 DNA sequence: TGTGCCAGCAGTGAAGCGACAGGGAGAGGCTACACCTTC.

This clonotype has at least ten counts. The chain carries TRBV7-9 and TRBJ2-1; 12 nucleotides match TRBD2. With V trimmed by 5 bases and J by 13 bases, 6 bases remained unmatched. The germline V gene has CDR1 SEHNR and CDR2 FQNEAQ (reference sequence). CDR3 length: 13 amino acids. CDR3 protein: CASSMTGLAGQFF. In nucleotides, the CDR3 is TGTGCCAGCAGCATGACGGGACTAGCGGGCCAGTTCTTC.

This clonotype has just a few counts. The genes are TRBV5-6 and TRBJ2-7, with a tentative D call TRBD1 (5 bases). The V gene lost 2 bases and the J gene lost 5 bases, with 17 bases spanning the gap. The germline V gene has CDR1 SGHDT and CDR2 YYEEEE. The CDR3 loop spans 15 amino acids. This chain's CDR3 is CASSFGAGMSDEQYF. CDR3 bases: TGTGCCAGCAGCTTTGGGGCAGGGATGAGCGACGAGCAGTACTTC. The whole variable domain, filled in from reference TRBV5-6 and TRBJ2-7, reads DAGVTQSPTHLIKTRGQQVTLRCSPKSGHDTVSWYQQALGQGPQFIFQYYEEEERQRGNFPDRFSGHQFPNYSSELNVNALLLGDSALYLCASSFGAGMSDEQYFGPGTRLTVT.

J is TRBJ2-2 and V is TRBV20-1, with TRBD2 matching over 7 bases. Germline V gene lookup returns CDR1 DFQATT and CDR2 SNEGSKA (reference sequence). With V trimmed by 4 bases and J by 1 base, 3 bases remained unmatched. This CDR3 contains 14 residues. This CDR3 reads CSAMASGNTGELFF. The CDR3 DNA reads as TGCAGTGCTATGGCTAGCGGGAACACCGGGGAGCTGTTTTTT.

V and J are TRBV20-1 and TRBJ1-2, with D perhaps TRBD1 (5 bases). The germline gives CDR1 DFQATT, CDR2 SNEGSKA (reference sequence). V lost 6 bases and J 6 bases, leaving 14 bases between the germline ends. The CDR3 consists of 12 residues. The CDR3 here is CSASEGWNGYTF. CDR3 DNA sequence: TGCAGTGCCAGCGAGGGGTGGAATGGCTACACCTTC.

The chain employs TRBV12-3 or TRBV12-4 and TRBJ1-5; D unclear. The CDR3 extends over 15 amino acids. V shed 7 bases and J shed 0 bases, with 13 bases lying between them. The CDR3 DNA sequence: TGTGCCAGCACCCCGACACTTTATAGCAATCAGCCCCAGCATTTT. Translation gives CASTPTLYSNQPQHF.

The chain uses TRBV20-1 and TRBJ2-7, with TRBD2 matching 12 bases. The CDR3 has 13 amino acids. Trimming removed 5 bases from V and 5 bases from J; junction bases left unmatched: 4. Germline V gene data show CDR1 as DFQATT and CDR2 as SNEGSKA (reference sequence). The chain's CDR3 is CSARRTSGNEQYF. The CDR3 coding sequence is TGCAGTGCTCGCCGGACTAGCGGGAACGAGCAGTACTTC.

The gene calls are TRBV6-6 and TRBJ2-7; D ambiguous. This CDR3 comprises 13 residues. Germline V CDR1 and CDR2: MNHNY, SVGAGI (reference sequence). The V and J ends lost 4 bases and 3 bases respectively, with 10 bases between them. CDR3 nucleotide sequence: TGTGCCAGCAGTTTCGACGGCCACTACGAGCAGTACTTC. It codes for CASSFDGHYEQYF.

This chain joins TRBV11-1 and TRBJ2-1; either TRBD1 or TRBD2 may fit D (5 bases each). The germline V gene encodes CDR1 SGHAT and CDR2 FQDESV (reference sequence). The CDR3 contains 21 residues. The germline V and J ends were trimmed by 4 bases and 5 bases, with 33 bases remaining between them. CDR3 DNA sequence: TGTGCCAGCAGCTCACGACCCTCGCAGGGACGGCACCGCTCACGCCACAATGAGCAGTTCTTC. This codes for CASSSRPSQGRHRSRHNEQFF.

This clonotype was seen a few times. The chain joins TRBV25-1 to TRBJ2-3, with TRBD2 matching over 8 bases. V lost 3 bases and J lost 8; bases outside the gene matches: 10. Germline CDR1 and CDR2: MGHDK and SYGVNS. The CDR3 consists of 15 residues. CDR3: CASSEGGTRRGTQYF. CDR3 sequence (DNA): TGTGCCAGCAGTGAGGGGGGGACTAGGAGGGGTACGCAGTATTTT.

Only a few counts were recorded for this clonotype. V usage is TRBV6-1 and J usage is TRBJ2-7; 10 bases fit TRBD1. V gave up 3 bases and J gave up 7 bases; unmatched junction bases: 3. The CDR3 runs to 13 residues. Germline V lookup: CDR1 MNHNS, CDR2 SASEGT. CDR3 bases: TGTGCCAGCAGTGAGACAGGGGGCAGGGAGCAGTACTTC. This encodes CASSETGGREQYF.